One and the same sample provided the 18 T cell receptor beta chains below, sequenced in a study of neurological immune-mediated disorders. Time point described: longitudinal time-point 1 (baseline). TCRdb re-called the 5' RACE reads through MiXCR, storing one row per CDR3 protein. The sample lists approximately 36,000 distinct CDR3 sequences; roughly 3.2% were seen once. Sequenced input: PBMCs. Receptors originate from a woman aged 55-69 years with multiple sclerosis.

V gene TRBV14 combines with J gene TRBJ1-1; possible D gene TRBD1, 6 bases. This CDR3 has 15 residues. Between the trimmed V and J ends, which lost 5 bases and 1 base, there was a span of 14 bases. Germline CDR1 is SGHDN and CDR2 is FVKESK. Here the CDR3 reads CASSAYRVANTEAFF. CDR3 DNA sequence: TGTGCCAGCAGCGCCTACAGGGTGGCGAACACTGAAGCTTTCTTT.

Of note for this clonotype: This CDR3 fails to terminate in the conserved phenylalanine or tryptophan, so it likely reflects a read error. The J gene is TRBJ1-1, the V gene TRBV14; TRBD1 matches at 7 bases. Losses at the gene ends were 4 bases for V and 1 base for J; bases not matched to a gene: 15. This CDR3 is built from 18 residues. Germline assignment: CDR1 SGHDN and CDR2 FVKESK. CDR3 protein: CASSRLHWTGDPNTEAFN. DNA of the CDR3: TGTGCCAGCAGCCGACTACATTGGACAGGAGATCCGAACACTGAAGCTTTCAAT.

This clonotype has ten or more counts. The chain uses TRBV20-1 and TRBJ1-2, with D possibly being TRBD1 (5 bases). The CDR3 is 15 residues long. The germline V gene has CDR1 DFQATT and CDR2 SNEGSKA (reference sequence). With 6 bases removed from V and 3 bases from J, the gap between germline ends came to 20 bases. In DNA form, the CDR3 reads TGCAGTGCCCCACTTATGTTCGGGACGGACTATGGCTACACCTTC. Translation: CSAPLMFGTDYGYTF.

This clonotype has at least ten counts. The rearrangement joins TRBV28 to TRBJ2-6; D remains unclear. Trimming cost V 5 bases and J 0 bases, with 8 bases left between them. The CDR3 loop spans 15 amino acids. Germline V gene sequence: CDR1 MDHEN, CDR2 SYDVKM. The CDR3 sequence is CASSERGSGANVLTF. CDR3 coding DNA: TGTGCCAGCAGTGAGCGAGGCTCTGGGGCCAACGTCCTGACTTTC. Based on the CDR3 plus reference TRBV28 and TRBJ2-6, the full variable domain is DVKVTQSSRYLVKRTGEKVFLECVQDMDHENMFWYRQDPGLGLRLIYFSYDVKMKEKGDIPEGYSVSREKKERFSLILESASTNQTSMYLCASSERGSGANVLTFGAGSRLTVL.

This clonotype came up many times. J is TRBJ2-2 and V is TRBV5-1, with D perhaps TRBD1 (5 bases). The CDR3 is 14 amino acids. Germline CDR1 SGHRS, CDR2 YFSETQ. V shed 10 bases and J shed 2 bases, with 15 bases lying between them. This CDR3 is CAARRAHNTGELFF. The CDR3 DNA follows: TGCGCCGCTCGCAGGGCCCATAACACCGGGGAGCTGTTTTTT.

This clonotype was picked up many times. The chain combines TRBV3-1 with TRBJ1-5; 7 bases match TRBD1. The CDR3 spans 15 residues. The V and J ends lost 4 bases and 1 base, in that order; junction bases with no gene match: 4. Germline V gene lookup returns CDR1 LGHDT and CDR2 YNNKEL (reference sequence). Here the CDR3 reads CASSPGTASNQPQHF. Written as DNA, the CDR3 is TGTGCCAGCAGCCCCGGGACAGCGAGCAATCAGCCCCAGCATTTT.

This clonotype came up many times. This chain connects TRBV5-1 to TRBJ1-2; 8 bases map to TRBD1. CDR3 size: 15 residues. The germline gives CDR1 SGHRS, CDR2 YFSETQ. V lost 3 bases to trimming and J lost 5 bases; unmatched junction nucleotides: 9. CDR3 residues: CASSSDPGTGYGYTF. The CDR3 region has the DNA TGCGCCAGCAGCTCCGACCCCGGGACAGGATATGGCTACACCTTC.

This clonotype was recorded many times. In nucleotides, the CDR3 is TGCGCCAGCAGCTTGACAATGGGGAACGCGAACACCGGGGAGCTGTTTTTT. Protein sequence: CASSLTMGNANTGELFF. The chain combines TRBV5-1 with TRBJ2-2; D is undetermined. Between the trimmed V and J ends, which lost 1 base and 0 bases, there was a span of 13 bases. The CDR3 contains 17 residues. The germline gives CDR1 SGHRS, CDR2 YFSETQ.

Many counts were recorded for this clonotype. The chain recombines TRBV11-2 with TRBJ2-1; a weak D match, TRBD2 (6 bases). This CDR3 region has 17 residues. V lost 3 bases to trimming and J lost 4 bases, with 19 bases between them. In germline, CDR1 is SGHAT, CDR2 FQNNGV. CDR3 residues: CASSFLPSVGLYNEQFF. The CDR3 DNA reads as TGTGCCAGCAGCTTCCTCCCCTCTGTGGGACTTTACAATGAGCAGTTCTTC.

This clonotype was seen repeatedly, ten times or more. V is TRBV5-1 and J is TRBJ2-3; 7 positions match TRBD2. V was clipped by 1 base and J by 4 bases; unmatched bases: 6. CDR1 SGHRS and CDR2 YFSETQ come from the germline V gene. CDR3 length equals 15 residues. The CDR3: CASSLQSGISDTQYF. The CDR3, as DNA: TGCGCCAGCAGCTTGCAGAGCGGGATATCAGATACGCAGTATTTT.

This clonotype has a count of ten or more. This sequence joins TRBV6-6 and TRBJ2-7; 10 nucleotides align to TRBD2. Unmatched junction bases numbered 4, after V lost 5 bases and J lost 0 bases. Per germline, CDR1 MNHNY and CDR2 SVGAGI (reference sequence). CDR3 length: 15 residues. DNA for the CDR3: TGTGCCAGCAGTATTAGCGGGGGGAACTCCTACGAGCAGTACTTC. Encoded protein: CASSISGGNSYEQYF.

Ten or more counts support this clonotype. The chain has TRBV5-6 and TRBJ1-1; D may be TRBD1 (6 bases). Germline loops: CDR1 SGHDT, CDR2 YYEEEE. The CDR3 totals 16 residues. V gave up 4 bases and J gave up 0 bases, with 16 bases separating them. CDR3 in DNA: TGTGCCAGCAGCCTGGGGCAGGGGACCTTGAACACTGAAGCTTTCTTT. The encoded protein is CASSLGQGTLNTEAFF.

This clonotype has ten or more counts. CDR3 nucleotides: TGTGCCAGCACCTCACTTGGGGTAGATACGCAGTATTTT. As protein: CASTSLGVDTQYF. V is TRBV6-5 and J is TRBJ2-3; no clear D gene. The V end was cut by 7 bases, the J end by 5 bases, with 13 bases between. CDR1 and CDR2 from the germline V gene are MNHEY and SVGAGI. CDR3 length: 13 residues.

This clonotype was recorded at least ten times. The chain links TRBV7-9 to TRBJ1-2, with D hard to call. The germline V and J ends were trimmed by 1 base and 8 bases, with 5 bases remaining between them. This CDR3 is built from 11 residues. In germline, CDR1 is SEHNR, CDR2 FQNEAQ (reference sequence). CDR3 amino acids: CASSLDLGYTF. The DNA for the CDR3 is TGTGCCAGCAGCTTAGATCTGGGCTACACCTTC.

This clonotype was recorded at least ten times. The V gene is TRBV12-3 or TRBV12-4, the J gene TRBJ2-2; D remains ambiguous. The germline V and J ends were trimmed by 7 bases and 8 bases, with 11 bases remaining between them. CDR3 length: 12 residues. The CDR3 loop reads CASKATAGELFF. DNA of the CDR3: TGTGCCAGCAAGGCCACAGCGGGGGAGCTGTTTTTT.

Sample share makes this clonotype medium-sized. The gene calls are TRBV5-1 and TRBJ2-3; 8 bases map to TRBD1. V lost 0 bases and J lost 7; bases outside the gene matches: 10. The CDR3 runs to 16 residues. Looked up from germline, CDR1 is SGHRS and CDR2 is YFSETQ. The CDR3 DNA sequence: TGCGCCAGCAGCTTGGACGGCAGGGGGCGAGGGAATACGCAGTATTTT. It encodes CASSLDGRGRGNTQYF. Supplemented by reference TRBV5-1 and TRBJ2-3, the full variable domain reads KAGVTQTPRYLIKTRGQQVTLSCSPISGHRSVSWYQQTPGQGLQFLFEYFSETQRNKGNFPGRFSGRQFSNSRSEMNVSTLELGDSALYLCASSLDGRGRGNTQYFGPGTRLTVL.

This clonotype occurred many times. The chain carries TRBV3-1 and TRBJ1-4; 7 nucleotides match TRBD1. Germline lookup yields CDR1 LGHDT and CDR2 YNNKEL (reference sequence). The CDR3 extends over 18 amino acids. Trimming cost V 0 bases and J 2 bases; bases outside gene matches: 9. This CDR3 is CASSQERGRGMTNEKLFF. DNA of the CDR3: TGTGCCAGCAGCCAAGAGAGGGGCAGGGGGATGACTAATGAAAAACTGTTTTTT.

This clonotype was observed many times. The rearrangement uses TRBV9 and TRBJ2-4, with TRBD2 matching over 7 bases. Trimming took 4 bases from V and 0 from J; bases not matched to a gene: 13. The length of the CDR3 is 18 residues. Per the germline V gene, CDR1 is SGDLS and CDR2 is YYNGEE. This CDR3 is CASSSHGGGRKAKNIQYF. Written as DNA, the CDR3 is TGTGCCAGCAGCTCCCACGGGGGAGGGCGTAAAGCCAAAAACATTCAGTACTTC. Based on the CDR3 plus reference TRBV9 and TRBJ2-4, the full variable domain is DSGVTQTPKHLITATGQRVTLRCSPRSGDLSVYWYQQSLDQGLQFLIQYYNGEERAKGNILERFSAQQFPDLHSELNLSSLELGDSALYFCASSSHGGGRKAKNIQYFGAGTRLSVL.